Listed below are T cell receptor beta chains from one sample, sequenced in a study of identical twins. TCRdb called the 5' RACE reads again in MiXCR, with one record for every CDR3 protein. The sample includes some 1,700,000 distinct CDR3 sequences, about 32% of them seen just once. Sequencing was done on a sample of cord blood. The receptors originated from a newborn girl in good health. Both conserved end residues are part of each CDR3. Each record gives: clone size, V gene, D gene, J gene, CDR3 DNA, CDR3 protein. The D gene is left open where the match is weak. Clone size is not always given. Where it is, it says once, few, many or a class for expanded clones.

abundance: .; v_gene: TRBV19; d_gene: .; j_gene: TRBJ2-5; CDR3nt: TGTGCCAGTAGTACCCCGGGCATATCGGGGACCCAGTACTTC; CDR3aa: CASSTPGISGTQYF
abundance: .; v_gene: TRBV7-9; d_gene: .; j_gene: TRBJ2-7; CDR3nt: TGTGCCAGCACCATCCTAGTGGACCCCTACGAGCAGTACTTC; CDR3aa: CASTILVDPYEQYF
abundance: .; v_gene: TRBV20-1; d_gene: .; j_gene: TRBJ2-3; CDR3nt: TGCAGTGCTAGAGATCTTAACCTTAGCACAGATACGCAGTATTTT; CDR3aa: CSARDLNLSTDTQYF
abundance: few; v_gene: TRBV7-9; d_gene: .; j_gene: TRBJ2-7; CDR3nt: TGTGCCAGCAGCTTAGGGACGGATTCCGAGCAGTACTTC; CDR3aa: CASSLGTDSEQYF
abundance: .; v_gene: TRBV29-1; d_gene: TRBD1; j_gene: TRBJ2-3; CDR3nt: TGCAGCGGGGGGGACAGGGGGCAAAACACAGATACGCAGTATTTT; CDR3aa: CSGGDRGQNTDTQYF
abundance: .; v_gene: TRBV20-1; d_gene: TRBD2; j_gene: TRBJ2-1; CDR3nt: TGCAGTGCTAGAGGCCCGCGACTAGCGGGGGGCGTTTCCTACAATGAGCAGTTCTTC; CDR3aa: CSARGPRLAGGVSYNEQFF
abundance: .; v_gene: TRBV24-1; d_gene: .; j_gene: TRBJ2-7; CDR3nt: TGTGCCACCAGTGATTACCTGACAGGCTCCTACGAGCAGTACTTC; CDR3aa: CATSDYLTGSYEQYF
abundance: .; v_gene: TRBV12-3/TRBV12-4; d_gene: .; j_gene: TRBJ1-1; CDR3nt: TGTGCCAGCAAGGTCAGGGAAATTTCTGAAGCTTTCTTT; CDR3aa: CASKVREISEAFF
abundance: .; v_gene: TRBV28; d_gene: .; j_gene: TRBJ1-6; CDR3nt: TGTGCCAGCAGTTTATTCCAGGGGAATTCACCCCTCCACTTT; CDR3aa: CASSLFQGNSPLHF
abundance: few; v_gene: TRBV6-1; d_gene: .; j_gene: TRBJ1-1; CDR3nt: TGTGCCAGCAGTTCCCGGACCCAGGGCACTGAAGCTTTCTTT; CDR3aa: CASSSRTQGTEAFF
abundance: .; v_gene: TRBV6-1; d_gene: .; j_gene: TRBJ2-5; CDR3nt: TGTGCCAGCAGTTATAGTGGGGTCCCAGAGGCCCAGTACTTC; CDR3aa: CASSYSGVPEAQYF
abundance: once; v_gene: TRBV5-1; d_gene: .; j_gene: TRBJ1-1; CDR3nt: TGCGCCAGCAGCGACACAGGATGGGTCACTGAAGCTTTCTTT; CDR3aa: CASSDTGWVTEAFF
abundance: few; v_gene: TRBV20-1; d_gene: TRBD2; j_gene: TRBJ2-5; CDR3nt: TGCAGTGCGGGACTAGCGGGAGTTGGGAATGAGCAGTACTTC; CDR3aa: CSAGLAGVGNEQYF